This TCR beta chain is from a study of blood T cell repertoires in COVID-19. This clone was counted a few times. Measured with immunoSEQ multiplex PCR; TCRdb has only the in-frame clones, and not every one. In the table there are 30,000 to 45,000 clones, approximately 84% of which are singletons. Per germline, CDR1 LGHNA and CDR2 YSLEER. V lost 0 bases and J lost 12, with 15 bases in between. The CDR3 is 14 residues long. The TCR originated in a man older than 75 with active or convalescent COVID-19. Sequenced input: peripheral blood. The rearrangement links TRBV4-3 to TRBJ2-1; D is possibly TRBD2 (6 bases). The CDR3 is CASSQDRSGVGQFF. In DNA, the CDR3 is TGCGCCAGCAGCCAAGATAGGTCGGGAGTAGGGCAGTTCTTC.